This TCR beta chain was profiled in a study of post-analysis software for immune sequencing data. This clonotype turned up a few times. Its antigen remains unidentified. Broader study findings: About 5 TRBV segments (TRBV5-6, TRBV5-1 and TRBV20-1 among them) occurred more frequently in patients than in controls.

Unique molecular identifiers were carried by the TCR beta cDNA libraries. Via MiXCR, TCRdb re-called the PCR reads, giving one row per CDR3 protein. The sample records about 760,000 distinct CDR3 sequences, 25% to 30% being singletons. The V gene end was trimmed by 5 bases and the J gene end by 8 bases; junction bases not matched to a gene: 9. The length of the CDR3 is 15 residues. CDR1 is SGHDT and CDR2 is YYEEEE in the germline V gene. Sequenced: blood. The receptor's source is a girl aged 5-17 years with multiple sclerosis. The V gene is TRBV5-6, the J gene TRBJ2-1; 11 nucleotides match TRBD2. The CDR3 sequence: CASRTTSGSWYEQFF. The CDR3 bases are TGTGCCAGCAGAACCACTAGCGGGAGTTGGTATGAGCAGTTCTTC.